This T cell receptor (beta chain) appears in the sequencing data of a study of Graves' ophthalmopathy and Graves' hyperthyroidism. Study results and caveats: A classifier, a 13-signature model, separated ophthalmopathy from stable hyperthyroidism with 87.88% sensitivity and around 80% specificity.

A volume of 10 ml of fresh peripheral blood supplied the PBMCs. Amplification targeted the TCR beta CDR3 regions, with RNA transcripts as the source material. First-round RT-PCR with HTBI primers preceded a second-round multiplex PCR. TCRdb re-called the multiplex PCR reads with MiXCR, one entry per CDR3 protein. Counted here are about 400,000 distinct CDR3 sequences, approximately 20% occurring once; the ten biggest clones make up around 1.5%. This CDR3 has 15 amino acids. This clonotype was counted many times. The antigen remains unidentified. A read error may produce the germline difference seen at one junction end.

This chain joins TRBV12-3 or TRBV12-4 and TRBJ2-4; perhaps TRBD1 as D (5 bases). This receptor was taken from a woman aged 18-30 years with Graves' ophthalmopathy. The sequenced material came from peripheral blood. CDR3 nucleotides: TGTGCCAGCAGTCGGCAGGGCCAAGCCAAGAACATTCAGTACTTC. Protein product: CASSRQGQAKNIQYF.